This is a list of T cell receptor beta chains from one sample in a study of T-cell memory formation after mild COVID-19. TCRdb ran MiXCR on the 5' RACE reads and lists one entry per CDR3 protein. The sample holds 200,000 to 300,000 distinct CDR3 sequences; over 15% are singletons and the top ten take more than 20%. Sequenced material: PBMCs or a T cell subset sorted from them (not recorded which). All receptors derive from a man between 18 and 29 years old who had mild COVID-19 (a few samples of this study predate the infection). Cell type and time point are not known. The CDR3 runs from the conserved cysteine through the conserved F or W. A D gene is named only where the DNA matches it firmly. Clone size is shown for a subset of rows, as once, few, many or a class of expanded clone.

clone_size | d_call | j_call | v_call | cdr3_nt | cdr3_aa
- | TRBD2 | TRBJ2-5 | TRBV9 | TGTGCCAGCAGCTTCGGGACTAGCGGGTTGTACCAAGAGACCCAGTACTTC | CASSFGTSGLYQETQYF
- | - | TRBJ1-5 | TRBV4-1 | TGCGCCAGCAGCCCCCGAGGCTTACCCAATCAGCCCCAGCATTTT | CASSPRGLPNQPQHF
few | TRBD1 | TRBJ1-1 | TRBV3-1 | TGTGCCAGCAGCCAAGATGTAGGCAGGGGGACTGAAGCTTTCTTT | CASSQDVGRGTEAFF
- | - | TRBJ2-5 | TRBV29-1 | TGCAGCGTTGACGCCTTAAAAGAGACCCAGTACTTC | CSVDALKETQYF
- | - | TRBJ1-1 | TRBV6-2/TRBV6-3 | TGTGCCAGCAGTTACCTCCCCACTGTGGAAGCTTTCTTT | CASSYLPTVEAFF
- | TRBD1 | TRBJ1-1 | TRBV7-9 | TGTGCCAGCAGCCCCACGACAGGGTTATCCACTGAAGCTTTCTTT | CASSPTTGLSTEAFF
few | TRBD1 | TRBJ1-1 | TRBV28 | TGTGCCAGCAGTTTACCCCCACAGGGGGCTAGGAGAGCTTTCTTT | CASSLPPQGARRAFF
- | - | TRBJ2-4 | TRBV28 | TGTGCCAGCAGCCCGGGCCACACCTCAGCCAAAAACATTCAGTACTTC | CASSPGHTSAKNIQYF
- | - | TRBJ2-7 | TRBV19 | TGTGCCAGTAGTATGGACGGGACAAACGAGCAGTACTTC | CASSMDGTNEQYF
- | - | TRBJ2-2 | TRBV28 | TGTGCCAGCAGTTTCGTGGGGAACACCGGGGAGCTGTTTTTT | CASSFVGNTGELFF
few | TRBD1 | TRBJ1-3 | TRBV28 | TGTGCCAGCAGTTTCGCCTGGACAGGGGGAGTAAACACCATATATTTT | CASSFAWTGGVNTIYF
few | - | TRBJ1-1 | TRBV6-5 | TGTGCCAGCAGTTTCGTATATAGGACTGAAGCTTTCTTT | CASSFVYRTEAFF
few | - | TRBJ2-1 | TRBV6-5 | TGTGCCAGCAGCCCCGGCGGCGGCAATGAGCAGTTCTTC | CASSPGGGNEQFF
few | TRBD2 | TRBJ2-3 | TRBV5-1 | TGCGCCAGCAGAATGGGACTAGCGGGAGGAGATACGCAGTATTTT | CASRMGLAGGDTQYF
- | - | TRBJ1-6 | TRBV5-6 | TGTGCCAGCAGCTTGCAGGCGAATTCACCCCTCCACTTT | CASSLQANSPLHF
- | - | TRBJ2-5 | TRBV20-1 | TGCAGTGCTAGGCAGCTCCTAGTGGAGACCCAGTACTTC | CSARQLLVETQYF
- | - | TRBJ2-5 | TRBV5-1 | TGCGCCAGCAGCACGCTGCCCCGGGTCGGTCAAGCCGAGACCCAGTACTTC | CASSTLPRVGQAETQYF
- | - | TRBJ1-5 | TRBV6-1 | TGTGCCAGCAGCGAAGGGACGGTCAAGCTAAATCAGCCCCAGCATTTT | CASSEGTVKLNQPQHF
- | TRBD1 | TRBJ1-2 | TRBV24-1 | TGTGCCACCAGTGATTCCACCGGGACAGGGGTCGGCTACACCTTC | CATSDSTGTGVGYTF
few | TRBD1 | TRBJ1-2 | TRBV6-6 | TGTGCCAGCAGTTCCTACCCGGGACAGGGGGCAACCTTC | CASSSYPGQGATF
many | - | TRBJ2-5 | TRBV10-2 | TGCGCCAGCAGTGAAGGGGTGGAGACCCAGTACTTC | CASSEGVETQYF
- | - | TRBJ2-3 | TRBV7-2 | TGTGCCAGCAGCTTAGGGGGTATAGGGGGGATAGATACGCAGTATTTT | CASSLGGIGGIDTQYF
- | TRBD2 | TRBJ2-5 | TRBV9 | TGTGCCAGCAACCCAAGCGGGGGGTACCAAGAGACCCAGTACTTC | CASNPSGGYQETQYF
many | - | TRBJ2-1 | TRBV4-1 | TGCGCCAGCAGCCAAGATCGGAGGGGGGACAATGAGCAGTTCTTC | CASSQDRRGDNEQFF
- | TRBD1 | TRBJ1-1 | TRBV12-3/TRBV12-4 | TGTGCCAGCAATGACAGGGGGCGTGAAGCTTTCTTT | CASNDRGREAFF
few | TRBD2 | TRBJ2-7 | TRBV6-6 | TGTGCCAGCAGTTACTCAACTAGCGGGGTCGAGCAGTACTTC | CASSYSTSGVEQYF
few | - | TRBJ2-3 | TRBV24-1 | TGTGCCACCAGTGACCCCAGGGGGGAAGGAACGCAGTATTTT | CATSDPRGEGTQYF
few | TRBD1 | TRBJ2-5 | TRBV4-1 | TGCGCCAGCAGCCACCCCGCGAGGGGGCGCTTGGAAGAGACCCAGTACTTC | CASSHPARGRLEETQYF
few | TRBD1 | TRBJ1-2 | TRBV29-1 | TGCAGCGTTGCACCTCAGGGGGGCTATGGCTACACCTTC | CSVAPQGGYGYTF
few | - | TRBJ1-1 | TRBV4-3 | TGCGCCACATGGAACACTGAAGCTTTCTTT | CATWNTEAFF
- | TRBD2 | TRBJ2-1 | TRBV5-1 | TGCGCCAGCAGCCCGAGATATACGGGGGGGCCCCATGAGCAGTTCTTC | CASSPRYTGGPHEQFF
- | - | TRBJ1-4 | TRBV27 | TGTGCCAGCAGTTTTCTGGGGTCTGATGAAAAACTGTTTTTT | CASSFLGSDEKLFF
- | TRBD2 | TRBJ2-1 | TRBV4-1 | TGCGCCAGCAGCCAAGCTGGGGGGGGCTCCTACAATGAGCAGTTCTTC | CASSQAGGGSYNEQFF
few | - | TRBJ2-3 | TRBV15 | TGTGCCACCAGCAGAGATCCGGGCACAGATACGCAGTATTTT | CATSRDPGTDTQYF
- | - | TRBJ2-3 | TRBV28 | TGTGCCAGCAGTTATAGAGTAGATACGCAGTATTTT | CASSYRVDTQYF